One and the same sample provided the 8 T cell receptor beta chains below, sequenced in a study of CD8 T cells in ankylosing spondylitis. TCRdb called the 5' RACE reads again in MiXCR, with one record for every CDR3 protein. In the table there are about 390,000 distinct CDR3 sequences, about 20% of which are singletons. These receptors lack a known antigen. Study results and caveats: A motif of eight highly homologous TCR beta variants was seen as apparently characteristic of ankylosing spondylitis blood.

Sequencing used blood, either unsorted or a sorted T cell fraction (not recorded which). The source of these receptors is a male donor with ankylosing spondylitis.

This clonotype was observed a handful of times. CDR3 in DNA: TGTGCCAGCAGCCAAGGCGGGGTTAATGAAAAACTGTTTTTT. Residues: CASSQGGVNEKLFF. The rearrangement joins TRBV3-1 to TRBJ1-4, with no clear D. The germline V gene encodes CDR1 LGHDT and CDR2 YNNKEL (reference sequence). This CDR3 has 14 residues. V was clipped by 1 base and J by 4 bases, with 7 bases between them.

This rearrangement joins TRBV29-1 to TRBJ2-3; TRBD2 agrees at 12 bases. With 4 bases clipped from V and 1 base from J, the junction kept 0 bases outside the gene matches. The CDR3 totals 14 residues. Looked up from germline, CDR1 is SQVTM and CDR2 is ANQGSEA. The CDR3 spells CSVGLAGGTDTQYF. The CDR3 nucleotides are TGCAGCGTTGGACTAGCGGGAGGCACAGATACGCAGTATTTT.

This chain joins TRBV4-1 and TRBJ1-2; TRBD1 is a possible D gene (5 bases). Germline V gene data show CDR1 as MGHRA and CDR2 as YSYEKL. The CDR3 sequence is 15 residues long. V lost 4 bases and J 0 bases, leaving 12 bases between the germline ends. The CDR3: CASSRSGSANYGYTF. In nucleotides, the CDR3 is TGCGCCAGCAGCCGGTCAGGGTCCGCTAACTATGGCTACACCTTC.

The chain links TRBV20-1 to TRBJ1-2, with D possibly TRBD1 on 5 matching bases. V shed 0 bases and J shed 5 bases, with 13 bases lying between them. The CDR3 extends over 14 amino acids. The germline V gene encodes CDR1 DFQATT and CDR2 SNEGSKA (reference sequence). For the CDR3, the DNA is TGCAGTGCTAGAGATGGAGGGGTAGGATATGGCTACACCTTC. This gives the protein CSARDGGVGYGYTF.

Many counts were recorded for this clonotype. V gene TRBV12-3 or TRBV12-4 combines with J gene TRBJ1-1; D possibly corresponds to TRBD1 (6 bases). The CDR3 length is 14 residues. V lost 3 bases to trimming and J lost 3 bases, with 11 bases between them. CDR3 nucleotides: TGTGCCAGCAGTTTCCTTAGGGGGGACACTGAAGCTTTCTTT. This encodes CASSFLRGDTEAFF.

The chain couples TRBV4-2 to TRBJ1-5; D may be TRBD1 (5 bases). Germline CDR1 and CDR2: LGHNA and YNFKEQ. The CDR3 has 14 amino acids. With 3 bases removed from V and 4 bases from J, the gap between germline ends came to 10 bases. Here the CDR3 reads CASSQAQGNQPQHF. The CDR3, as DNA: TGTGCCAGCAGCCAGGCCCAGGGTAATCAGCCCCAGCATTTT.

This clonotype was detected once. The rearrangement joins TRBV5-6 to TRBJ2-1; D is uncertain. V gave up 1 base and J gave up 7 bases, with 15 bases separating them. CDR1 and CDR2 from the germline V gene are SGHDT and YYEEEE. This CDR3 has 15 residues. In DNA form, the CDR3 reads TGTGCCAGCAGCTTGACCCTCCACGAACCTAATGAGCAGTTCTTC. It encodes CASSLTLHEPNEQFF.

The sample holds many counts of this clonotype. The CDR3 reads CASSLDSGTDTQYF. The DNA for the CDR3 is TGTGCCAGCAGCTTAGATAGCGGCACAGATACGCAGTATTTT. The V call is TRBV7-2, the J call TRBJ2-3; weak D call: TRBD2 (5 bases). V was trimmed by 1 base and J by 1 base, leaving 6 bases between them. This CDR3 comprises 14 residues. Germline CDR1 reads SGHTA; CDR2 reads FQGNSA.